This TCR beta chain comes out of a study of shared clonotypes between healthy human individuals. General study findings and limits: Apart from blood, nothing was sampled; tissue repertoires likely differ. Researchers found naive subsets generally carried larger estimated richness than memory subsets.

Concerning this clone: Its antigen is not identified.

Sequencing was performed with immunoSEQ multiplex PCR; in TCRdb, only in-frame clones are kept and a portion is missing. The sample contains some 2,000,000 clones, approximately 94% of which appear only once. Cells designated naive CD8 were CD45RO-negative and were positively selected for CCR7, with terminally differentiated effector memory CD45RA+ cells excluded. The CDR3 is 15 residues long. The V segment lost 6 bases and the J segment 0 bases; nucleotides outside the gene matches: 6. From germline, CDR1 is LNHDA and CDR2 SQIVND (reference sequence). The sequencing input was naive CD8+ T cells sorted from blood. The source is a young man in good health. This sequence joins TRBV19 and TRBJ2-7, with 9 positions matching TRBD2. As DNA, the CDR3 is TGTGCCAGTAGCCAGACTAGCGGTCCCTCCTACGAGCAGTACTTC. Protein sequence: CASSQTSGPSYEQYF.